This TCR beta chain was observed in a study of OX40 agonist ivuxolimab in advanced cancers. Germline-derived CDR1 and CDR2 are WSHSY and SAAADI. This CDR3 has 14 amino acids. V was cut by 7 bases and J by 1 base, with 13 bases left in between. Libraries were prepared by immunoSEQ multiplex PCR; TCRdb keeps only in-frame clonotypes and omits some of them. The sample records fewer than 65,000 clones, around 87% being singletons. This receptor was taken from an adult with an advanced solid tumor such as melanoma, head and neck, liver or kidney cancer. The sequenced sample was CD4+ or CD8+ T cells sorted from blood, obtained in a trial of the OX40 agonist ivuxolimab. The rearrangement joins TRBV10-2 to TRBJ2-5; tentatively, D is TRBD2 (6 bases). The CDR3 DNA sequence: TGCGCCAGCACACCGTGGGACTTCCAAGAGACCCAGTACTTC. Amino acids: CASTPWDFQETQYF.